The 21 T cell receptor beta chains below all came from one sample that was sequenced in a study of blood T cells in healthy people across ages. Alongside a J-beta primer mix, a sample-barcoded 5' primer served in a second PCR lasting roughly 7 to 12 cycles. TCRdb processed the 5' RACE reads anew with MiXCR; each CDR3 protein has one entry. The sample consists of 850,000 to 1,300,000 distinct CDR3 sequences, around 45% of them appearing once. What was sequenced was blood. All receptors come from a woman aged 60 to 75 in good health.

The rearrangement uses TRBV20-1 and TRBJ2-1; D call uncertain. The germline V gene has CDR1 DFQATT and CDR2 SNEGSKA (reference sequence). V shed 0 bases and J shed 7 bases, with 16 bases lying between them. CDR3 length equals 15 residues. CDR3 nucleotides: TGCAGTGCTAGAGATCGAGAGGATGTGTGGAATGAGCAGTTCTTC. Its translation is CSARDREDVWNEQFF.

CDR3 nucleotide sequence: TGTGCCAGCAGCCTAAAGCGGGGTTCCTACAATGAGCAGTTCTTC. It is translated as CASSLKRGSYNEQFF. The V call is TRBV11-1, the J call TRBJ2-1; 7 bases map to TRBD2. The CDR3 contains 15 residues. Per germline, CDR1 SGHAT and CDR2 FQDESV (reference sequence). J gave up 1 base and V 5 bases, and 5 bases lay outside the gene matches.

This clonotype was seen a few times. The chain employs TRBV20-1 and TRBJ2-3; tentatively, D is TRBD1 or TRBD2 (5 bases each). V shed 6 bases and J shed 3 bases, with 16 bases lying between them. The CDR3 loop spans 14 amino acids. CDR1 is DFQATT and CDR2 is SNEGSKA in the germline V gene (reference sequence). The CDR3 loop reads CSARRGRRTDTQYF. CDR3 sequence (DNA): TGCAGTGCCCGCCGGGGCCGAAGAACAGATACGCAGTATTTT.

In this sample, this clonotype turned up many times. The chain employs TRBV4-2 and TRBJ2-3, with 7 bases that match TRBD1. Trimming took 3 bases from V and 4 from J; bases not matched to a gene: 16. The CDR3 sequence is 18 residues long. CDR1 is LGHNA and CDR2 is YNFKEQ in the germline V gene. The CDR3 region has the DNA TGTGCCAGCAGCCAGGATTCCAACAGGGGCGGTTGGGCAGATACGCAGTATTTT. Protein product: CASSQDSNRGGWADTQYF.

This clonotype was counted at least ten times. The rearrangement uses TRBV15 and TRBJ2-7; D not resolved. The CDR3 consists of 13 residues. Germline CDR1 and CDR2: LNHNV and YYDKDF (reference sequence). V was clipped by 4 bases and J by 4 bases, with 11 bases between them. CDR3 DNA sequence: TGTGCCACCAGCACCGACACGGCATACGAGCAGTACTTC. It translates to CATSTDTAYEQYF.

This chain links TRBV20-1 with TRBJ2-4; 7 positions agree with TRBD2. With the DNA end fitting TRBJ2-7 better, the J assignment may be wrong. CDR1 is DFQATT and CDR2 is SNEGSKA in the germline V gene (reference sequence). The CDR3 sequence is 15 residues long. This CDR3 reads CSAYTPGRESYEQYF. The CDR3 coding sequence is TGCAGTGCGTATACTCCGGGGCGGGAGTCGTACGAGCAGTACTTC.

This chain uses TRBV10-3 with TRBJ1-2; no clear D. Germline V lookup: CDR1 ENHRY, CDR2 SYGVKD. This CDR3 comprises 15 residues. The V end lost 2 bases, the J end lost 4 bases, and 14 bases lay between the germline ends. The CDR3 loop is CAISEPIGSAYGYTF. The CDR3 nucleotides are TGTGCCATCAGTGAGCCAATCGGCAGCGCCTATGGCTACACCTTC.

V usage is TRBV14 and J usage is TRBJ2-1, with D unclear. Germline CDR1 SGHDN, CDR2 FVKESK. The V end was cut by 3 bases, the J end by 7 bases, with 10 bases between. CDR3 size: 13 residues. The CDR3 DNA reads TGTGCCAGCAGCCAGGGCCCGAGAAATGAGCAGTTCTTC. Translation gives CASSQGPRNEQFF.

The chain links TRBV5-1 to TRBJ1-4; D not certain. CDR1 SGHRS and CDR2 YFSETQ come from the germline V gene. V lost 4 bases and J 11 bases, leaving 18 bases between the germline ends. The CDR3 sequence is 14 residues long. The CDR3 loop is CASSNQDGGGKLFF. As DNA, the CDR3 is TGCGCCAGCAGCAATCAGGACGGCGGTGGGAAACTGTTTTTT.

This clonotype was detected only a few times. The chain employs TRBV15 and TRBJ2-6; no reliable D call. V shed 0 bases and J shed 1 base, with 4 bases lying between them. Germline CDR1 is LNHNV and CDR2 is YYDKDF (reference sequence). The CDR3 spans 15 residues. CDR3 sequence reads: CATSRDLSGANVLTF. CDR3 DNA: TGTGCCACCAGCAGAGATCTTTCTGGGGCCAACGTCCTGACTTTC.

The V call is TRBV12-3 or TRBV12-4, the J call TRBJ2-5, with a tentative D call TRBD1 (5 bases). With 3 bases removed from V and 0 bases from J, the gap between germline ends came to 8 bases. This CDR3 has 14 amino acids. The CDR3 region is CASSFRQNQETQYF. The CDR3 coding sequence is TGTGCCAGCAGTTTTCGACAGAACCAAGAGACCCAGTACTTC.

The chain carries TRBV20-1 and TRBJ2-5; possibly TRBD2 for D (5 bases). The CDR3 has 13 residues. Per the germline V gene, CDR1 is DFQATT and CDR2 is SNEGSKA (reference sequence). V was cut by 1 base and J by 3 bases, with 9 bases left in between. The DNA for the CDR3 is TGCAGTGCTAGAGGGCGGGTAGAAGAGACCCAGTACTTC. Its protein product is CSARGRVEETQYF.

V and J are TRBV2 and TRBJ1-6; D is unresolved. CDR3 length: 14 residues. The germline V gene has CDR1 SNHLY and CDR2 FYNNEI. V dropped 8 bases and J dropped 2 bases, with 10 bases sitting between them. Here the CDR3 DNA reads TGTGCCAGCGGGGTCCACCCCTATAATTCACCCCTCCACTTT. Encoded protein: CASGVHPYNSPLHF.

This clonotype appeared a few times. The chain joins TRBV10-3 to TRBJ1-1; D possibly corresponds to TRBD1 (5 bases). The germline V and J ends were trimmed by 6 bases and 8 bases, with 13 bases remaining between them. This CDR3 is 12 amino acids long. Germline-derived CDR1 and CDR2 are ENHRY and SYGVKD. CDR3 nucleotide sequence: TGTGCCATCAGAACTAACAGGACGGAAGCTTTCTTT. It codes for CAIRTNRTEAFF.

This clonotype was counted ten times or more. This CDR3 reads CASSLVADPEQYF. The CDR3 coding sequence is TGTGCCAGCAGCTTAGTTGCTGATCCCGAGCAGTACTTC. V usage is TRBV7-9 and J usage is TRBJ2-5; D remains ambiguous. The J call may be wrong; the DNA end is better matched by TRBJ2-7. Germline CDR1 SEHNR, CDR2 FQNEAQ (reference sequence). CDR3 length equals 13 residues.

The chain is built from TRBV3-1 and TRBJ2-1, with 8 bases fitting TRBD2. This CDR3 is 17 amino acids long. From germline, CDR1 is LGHDT and CDR2 YNNKEL (reference sequence). The trim removed 3 bases at V and 4 bases at J, leaving 11 bases unmatched. The CDR3 DNA reads TGTGCCAGCAGCCACTGGGATAGCGGGACCTCTTACAATGAGCAGTTCTTC. Amino acids: CASSHWDSGTSYNEQFF.

This clonotype came up a few times. The chain uses TRBV5-1 and TRBJ2-7; maybe TRBD1 (6 bases). This CDR3 comprises 16 residues. Trimming took 0 bases from V and 3 from J, leaving 16 bases between them. The germline V gene has CDR1 SGHRS and CDR2 YFSETQ. The CDR3 here is CASSLGTEVQGYEQYF. The CDR3 bases are TGCGCCAGCAGCTTGGGGACCGAAGTACAGGGCTACGAGCAGTACTTC. Together with reference TRBV5-1 and TRBJ2-7, the CDR3 gives the full variable domain: KAGVTQTPRYLIKTRGQQVTLSCSPISGHRSVSWYQQTPGQGLQFLFEYFSETQRNKGNFPGRFSGRQFSNSRSEMNVSTLELGDSALYLCASSLGTEVQGYEQYFGPGTRLTVT.

The V call is TRBV21-1, the J call TRBJ2-1; the table's D call of TRBD1 was not tested on the DNA. TRBV21-1 is a pseudogene locus. This CDR3 has 17 residues. This CDR3 reads CASSKPQDLRLRDEQFF. CDR3 coding DNA: TGTGCCAGCAGCAAGCCACAGGATTTGAGGCTTAGGGATGAGCAGTTCTTC.

This clonotype showed up just a few times. The CDR3 spells CSARTRDRISSGANVLTF. The CDR3 DNA reads as TGCAGTGCTAGAACACGGGACAGGATAAGCTCTGGGGCCAACGTCCTGACTTTC. The chain combines TRBV20-1 with TRBJ2-6; 8 bases agree with TRBD1. Germline V gene lookup returns CDR1 DFQATT and CDR2 SNEGSKA (reference sequence). The junction had 9 bases not matched to a gene; V was cut back by 2 bases and J by 0 bases. This CDR3 is built from 18 residues.

The CDR3 nucleotides are TGTGCCAGCAGTCAAGGACAGGGAACGGGCGAGCAGTACTTC. Amino acids: CASSQGQGTGEQYF. This chain connects TRBV27 to TRBJ2-5; TRBD1 agrees at 8 bases. The end of the DNA aligns better with TRBJ2-7, so the J call may be wrong. Germline CDR1 is MNHEY and CDR2 is SMNVEV (reference sequence). The CDR3 extends over 14 amino acids.

A few counts support this clonotype. This chain connects TRBV7-8 to TRBJ2-1, with TRBD1 matching over 9 bases. Germline assignment: CDR1 SGHVS and CDR2 FQNEAQ. Trimming took 2 bases from V and 11 from J; bases not matched to a gene: 10. The CDR3 is made up of 15 amino acids. The CDR3 spells CASSLSLRGQGKQFF. The CDR3 bases are TGTGCCAGCAGCTTAAGCCTACGGGGACAGGGAAAGCAGTTCTTC.